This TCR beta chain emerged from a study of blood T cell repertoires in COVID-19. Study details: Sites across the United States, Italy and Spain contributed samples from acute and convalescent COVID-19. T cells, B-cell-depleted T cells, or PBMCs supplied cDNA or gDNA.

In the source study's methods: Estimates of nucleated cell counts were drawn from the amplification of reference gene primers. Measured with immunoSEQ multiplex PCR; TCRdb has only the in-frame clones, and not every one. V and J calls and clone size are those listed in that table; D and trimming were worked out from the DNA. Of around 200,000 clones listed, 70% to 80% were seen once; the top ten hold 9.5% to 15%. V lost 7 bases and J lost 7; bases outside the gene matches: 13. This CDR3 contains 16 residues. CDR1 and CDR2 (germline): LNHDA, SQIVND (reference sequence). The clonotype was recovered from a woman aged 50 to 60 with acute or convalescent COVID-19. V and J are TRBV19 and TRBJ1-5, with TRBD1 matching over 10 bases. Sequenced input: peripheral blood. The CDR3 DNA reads TGTGCCAGTACCCTAGGGGGACAGGGGATCAGGCAGCCCCAGCATTTT. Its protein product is CASTLGGQGIRQPQHF.